The text below deals with one T cell receptor (beta chain). This sample is drawn from a study of control samples from healthy donors and cancer patients. The protocol was immunoSEQ multiplex PCR, while the TCRdb copy is restricted to in-frame clones and leaves out a portion. The table shows around 130,000 clones, with over 75% occurring only once. V was cut by 5 bases and J by 0 bases, with 12 bases left in between. The length of the CDR3 is 15 residues. Germline assignment: CDR1 MNHEY and CDR2 SMNVEV (reference sequence). The sequenced sample consisted of blood. The TCR was taken from a man in his fifties or sixties in good health. The chain couples TRBV27 to TRBJ2-3; D might be TRBD1 (5 bases). CDR3 protein: CASSLQGRSTDTQYF. The CDR3 DNA reads TGTGCCAGCAGTCTTCAGGGTCGTAGCACAGATACGCAGTATTTT.